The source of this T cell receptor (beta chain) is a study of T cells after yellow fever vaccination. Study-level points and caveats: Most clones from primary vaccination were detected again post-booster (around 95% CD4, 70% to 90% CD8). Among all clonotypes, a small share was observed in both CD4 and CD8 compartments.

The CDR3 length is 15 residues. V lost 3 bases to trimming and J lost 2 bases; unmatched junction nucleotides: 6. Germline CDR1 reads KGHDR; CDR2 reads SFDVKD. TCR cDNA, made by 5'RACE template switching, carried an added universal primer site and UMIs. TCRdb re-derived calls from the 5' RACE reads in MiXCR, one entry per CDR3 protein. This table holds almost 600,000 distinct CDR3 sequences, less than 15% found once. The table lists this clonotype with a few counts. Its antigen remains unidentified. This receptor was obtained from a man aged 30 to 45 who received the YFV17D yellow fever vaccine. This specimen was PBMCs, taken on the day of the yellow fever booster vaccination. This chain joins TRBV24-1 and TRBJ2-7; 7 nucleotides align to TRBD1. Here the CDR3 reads CATSDKIRGTYEQYF. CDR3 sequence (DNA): TGTGCCACCAGTGATAAGATCAGGGGGACCTACGAGCAGTACTTC.